The next 7 T cell receptor beta chains were all read from a single sample in a study of T and B cells in COVID-19 patients. From blood, 250-500 ng of genomic DNA served as TRB template. BIOMED2 TRB-A/B primer pools were used in multiplex TRB PCR. Each CDR3 protein is one row after TCRdb ran MiXCR on the multiplex PCR reads. The table records several thousand distinct CDR3 sequences, roughly a quarter of them present only once. Sequenced material: blood. The receptors here all came from a human donor with active COVID-19.

Relative to its sample, this clonotype is medium-sized (0.01 to 0.1%). This chain uses TRBV27 with TRBJ2-7, with 9 bases matching TRBD1. The V gene's germline CDR1 is MNHEY and CDR2 SMNVEV (reference sequence). Trimming at V came to 2 bases and at J to 1 base, leaving 3 bases not matched to a gene. This CDR3 is 15 amino acids long. CDR3 region: CASSLRQGGSYEQYF. The DNA of the CDR3 is TGTGCCAGCAGTTTACGACAGGGGGGTTCCTACGAGCAGTACTTC.

This chain connects TRBV5-5 to TRBJ1-1; D not resolved. The CDR3 has 15 residues. V shed 1 base and J shed 0 bases, with 10 bases lying between them. Germline-derived CDR1 and CDR2 are SGHKS and YYEKEE (reference sequence). Here the CDR3 reads CASSLFSKLNTEAFF. CDR3 nucleotides: TGTGCCAGCAGCTTGTTTTCCAAACTGAACACTGAAGCTTTCTTT.

Comments on this clonotype: Since a much larger clone is just one base distant, this may be a read error. CDR3 residues: CASSMRPQVEAFF. The CDR3 DNA sequence: TGTGCCAGTAGTATGAGGCCTCAGGTTGAAGCTTTCTTT. V and J are TRBV19 and TRBJ1-1; D unresolved. CDR1 is LNHDA and CDR2 is SQIVND in the germline V gene (reference sequence). This CDR3 comprises 13 residues. The V gene lost 3 bases and the J gene lost 7 bases, with 12 bases spanning the gap.

This clonotype appeared a few times. The chain combines TRBV20-1 with TRBJ2-6, with 7 bases lining up with TRBD1. V dropped 8 bases and J dropped 2; count of bases not matched to a gene: 9. There are 15 residues in the CDR3. The germline CDR1 and CDR2 sequences are DFQATT and SNEGSKA (reference sequence). The CDR3 coding sequence is TGCAGTTCACTAGTTGGGACAGCTGGGGCCAACGTCCTGACTTTC. Translation gives CSSLVGTAGANVLTF.

This clonotype is categorized as medium-sized (0.01 to 0.1%). The chain employs TRBV6-5 and TRBJ1-2, with 7 nucleotides matching TRBD1. This CDR3 contains 15 residues. Germline CDR1 MNHEY, CDR2 SVGAGI. With 6 bases clipped from V and 2 bases from J, the junction kept 9 bases outside the gene matches. The CDR3 nucleotides read TGTGCCAGCAGAGCTCCGACAGGGCTAAACTATGGCTACACCTTC. Its translation: CASRAPTGLNYGYTF.

By share, this clonotype ranks as medium-sized. The chain combines TRBV19 with TRBJ2-3, with 12 bases fitting TRBD1. The V segment lost 8 bases and the J segment 4 bases; nucleotides outside the gene matches: 1. The germline V gene encodes CDR1 LNHDA and CDR2 SQIVND (reference sequence). The CDR3 is 13 amino acids. The CDR3 DNA sequence: TGTGCCAGTGGGACAGGGGGCGCAGATACGCAGTATTTT. Translated: CASGTGGADTQYF.

This clonotype is judged medium-sized. This chain joins TRBV6-5 and TRBJ1-2, with 8 bases matching TRBD1. V shed 7 bases, J shed 5 bases, and the junction held 12 bases outside the gene matches. The germline CDR1 and CDR2 sequences are MNHEY and SVGAGI. The CDR3 is 15 amino acids. The CDR3 loop reads CASTFGQGGLYGYTF. The CDR3 nucleotides read TGTGCCAGCACCTTCGGACAGGGTGGATTGTATGGCTACACCTTC.